These 8 T cell receptor beta chains came from one sample sequenced in a study of T cell clonality in common variable immunodeficiency. Profiled with immunoSEQ multiplex PCR; TCRdb holds only in-frame clones, not every one. The sample presents around 81,000 clones, none singletons. The sequencing sample was made of peripheral blood mononuclear cells. These receptors were collected from a person aged 18 to 75 in good health.

This clone was observed a handful of times. Read sequence stops 3 residues before the CDR3 end, and the germline J gene provides the missing end. The chain has TRBV10-2 and TRBJ2-1; 7 bases fit TRBD1. The CDR3 spans 15 residues. V was pared by 2 bases and J by 9 bases, with 10 bases of the junction left unmatched. CDR1 WSHSY and CDR2 SAAADI come from the germline V gene. CDR3 protein: CASSEARHRGGEQFF. Partial CDR3 DNA: TGCGCCAGCAGTGAGGCGCGGCACAGGGGCGGTGAG.

This clone appeared many times. The CDR3 DNA, read in part, is TGTGCCAGCAGCTTTCCTAGCGGGAGGGCGGCAGATACG. Its translation: CASSFPSGRAADT. The whole CDR3 region reads CASSFPSGRAADTQYF. The chain couples TRBV7-8 to TRBJ2-3; 12 positions agree with TRBD2. The read finishes 3 residues shy of the CDR3 end, and the germline J gene is used to complete it. Germline CDR1 reads SGHVS; CDR2 reads FQNEAQ. The CDR3 is 16 amino acids. V was clipped by 3 bases and J by 4 bases; unmatched bases: 5.

There are many counts of this clone. The read stops 3 residues short of the end of the CDR3; the missing end is completed from the germline J gene. J is TRBJ2-1 and V is TRBV2; 12 positions agree with TRBD2. CDR1 SNHLY and CDR2 FYNNEI come from the germline V gene. The CDR3 length is 17 residues. The trim removed 6 bases at V and 6 bases at J, leaving 12 bases unmatched. CDR3 loop: CASSRLAGVVGRNEQFF. Incomplete CDR3 DNA: TGTGCCAGCAGCAGACTAGCGGGAGTCGTTGGGCGCAATGAG.

This clone was detected many times. CDR3 bases read: TGTGCCAGCAGCCCGGTCCCGGGACAGGGAATGCCA. Amino acids: CASSPVPGQGMP. In full, the CDR3 reads CASSPVPGQGMPAFF. This chain joins TRBV6-2 or TRBV6-3 and TRBJ1-1; 9 positions match TRBD1. The read terminates 3 residues before the CDR3 end, so the remaining end is supplied by the germline J gene. The germline V gene has CDR1 MNHEY and CDR2 SVGEGT. CDR3 length equals 15 residues.

Regarding this clone: The missing CDR3 end, 3 residues past where the read stops, is filled in from the germline J gene. The gene calls are TRBV27 and TRBJ2-7, with a weak D call TRBD1 (7 bases). Germline V gene lookup returns CDR1 MNHEY and CDR2 SMNVEV (reference sequence). Trimming left V 1 base short and J 5 bases short, with 9 bases between. This CDR3 has 13 residues. CDR3 sequence: CASSLFRGDEQYF. CDR3 bases read: TGTGCCAGCAGTTTATTCAGGGGGGACGAG.

This clone showed up many times. The read stops 3 residues short of the end of the CDR3; the missing end is completed from the germline J gene. V usage is TRBV20-1 and J usage is TRBJ2-2; D could derive from TRBD1 or TRBD2 (6 bases each). The germline CDR1 and CDR2 sequences are DFQATT and SNEGSKA (reference sequence). CDR3 size: 15 residues. V was clipped by 6 bases and J by 6 bases, with 20 bases between them. CDR3 bases read: TGCAGTGCCAGGGGCAGGGGAGGTTTCGCCGGGGAG. Its protein product is CSARGRGGFAGE. The full CDR3 protein is CSARGRGGFAGELFF.

This clone ranks as medium-sized. The sequence runs out 3 residues before the end of the CDR3; the remainder is reconstructed from the germline J gene. The J gene is TRBJ2-1, the V gene TRBV2; D is possibly TRBD2 (5 bases). V was clipped by 4 bases and J by 0 bases, with 7 bases between them. The CDR3 sequence is 14 residues long. CDR1 and CDR2 from the germline V gene are SNHLY and FYNNEI. The CDR3 protein is CASSADSSYNEQFF. CDR3 DNA (partial): TGTGCCAGCAGTGCGGACTCCTCCTACAATGAG. The variable domain in full, completed from reference TRBV2 and TRBJ2-1, reads EPEVTQTPSHQVTQMGQEVILRCVPISNHLYFYWYRQILGQKVEFLVSFYNNEISEKSEIFDDQFSVERPDGSNFTLKIRSTKLEDSAMYFCASSADSSYNEQFFGPGTRLTVL.

This clone was counted ten times or more. The CDR3 end lies 3 residues beyond the end of the read and is filled in from the germline J gene. The V and J genes are TRBV11-3 and TRBJ2-3; possibly TRBD2 for D (5 bases). Trimming pared 2 bases from V and 2 bases from J, leaving 11 bases between. The germline V gene has CDR1 SGHNT and CDR2 YENEEA. This CDR3 has 15 residues. Incomplete CDR3 DNA: TGTGCCAGCAGCTTATGGGGTGGACTCACAGATACG. It yields the protein CASSLWGGLTDT. The CDR3 in its entirety is CASSLWGGLTDTQYF.